The source of this T cell receptor beta chain is a study of a mutant IDH1 vaccine in newly diagnosed glioma. Looking at the study overall: Beginning 4-6 weeks after radiotherapy alone, or with temozolomide cycles, vaccination took place. Earlier care involved radiotherapy, temozolomide, or both, and the majority received both.

As for time point: week 5, during vaccination. With topical imiquimod, each dose of the vaccine consisted of 300 ug of mutant IDH1 20-mer peptide. Of note for this clone: Antigen: not known.

The CDR3 has 22 amino acids. The ends were cut back, 1 base at V and 3 bases at J, with 34 bases in the middle. From germline, CDR1 is SGHDN and CDR2 FVKESK. Method: immunoSEQ multiplex PCR; TCRdb's copy keeps in-frame clones and lacks some. The table records approximately 38,000 clones, over 75% of them present only once. Source: PBMCs, taken from a glioma patient whose treatment included an IDH1 peptide vaccine. J is TRBJ2-7 and V is TRBV14, with unresolved D. The clonotype originates from a man in his forties with glioma. Written as DNA, the CDR3 is TGTGCCAGCAGCCAAGCCGACACCCCCGACGCTTATTGGGCGGCCCATCACTACGAGCAGTACTTC. This sequence encodes CASSQADTPDAYWAAHHYEQYF.